This is a list of T cell receptor beta chains from one sample in a study of T-cell reconstitution after alpha-beta-depleted transplantation in children. Using its own MiXCR run on the PCR reads, TCRdb lists one record per CDR3 protein. This table has approximately 240,000 distinct CDR3 sequences, 8% to 10% appearing once. Material: PBMCs from the stem cell graft donor, obtained from the stem cell graft. The receptors come from a human donor who donated a stem cell graft to a child with acute lymphoblastic leukemia. CDR3s include the opening cysteine and the closing phenylalanine or tryptophan. D genes are given only for firm matches. Only part of the rows carry a size: once, few, many, or a class if the clone is expanded.

CDR3aa: CASKRRTHESRTEAFF; CDR3nt: TGTGCCAGCAAGAGACGGACTCACGAAAGCAGGACTGAAGCTTTCTTT; abundance: .; v_gene: TRBV6-1; j_gene: TRBJ1-1; d_gene: .
CDR3aa: CASSDNPSGGSSYEQYF; CDR3nt: TGCGCCAGCAGTGATAACCCTAGCGGGGGGAGCTCCTACGAGCAGTACTTC; abundance: many; v_gene: TRBV10-1; j_gene: TRBJ2-7; d_gene: TRBD2
CDR3aa: CASSYLSSDTQYF; CDR3nt: TGTGCCAGCAGTTACCTTAGCTCAGATACGCAGTATTTT; abundance: .; v_gene: TRBV6-5; j_gene: TRBJ2-3; d_gene: .
CDR3aa: CASSLPNQGSSKGYTF; CDR3nt: TGTGCCAGCAGTCTACCCAACCAGGGAAGCAGTAAGGGCTACACCTTC; abundance: .; v_gene: TRBV28; j_gene: TRBJ1-2; d_gene: .
CDR3aa: CASSPYAANTEAFF; CDR3nt: TGTGCCAGCTCACCGTATGCCGCGAACACTGAAGCTTTCTTT; abundance: .; v_gene: TRBV18; j_gene: TRBJ1-1; d_gene: .
CDR3aa: CASIKPGQGSNEQFF; CDR3nt: TGTGCCAGCATCAAACCGGGACAGGGGTCCAATGAGCAGTTCTTC; abundance: .; v_gene: TRBV5-6; j_gene: TRBJ2-1; d_gene: TRBD1
CDR3aa: CASPPRSGNANTGELFF; CDR3nt: TGTGCCTCACCTCCTCGAAGCGGAAACGCGAACACCGGGGAGCTGTTTTTT; abundance: .; v_gene: TRBV30; j_gene: TRBJ2-2; d_gene: .
CDR3aa: CATSDRSYMRHEQYF; CDR3nt: TGTGCCACCTCGGACAGGTCCTACATGCGACACGAGCAGTACTTC; abundance: .; v_gene: TRBV25-1; j_gene: TRBJ2-7; d_gene: TRBD1
CDR3aa: CAISAPGPGAYEQYF; CDR3nt: TGTGCCATCAGTGCACCCGGACCGGGAGCCTACGAGCAGTACTTC; abundance: many; v_gene: TRBV10-3; j_gene: TRBJ2-7; d_gene: .
CDR3aa: CASSLGTGLTTEAFF; CDR3nt: TGTGCCAGCAGTCTCGGGACAGGGCTGACAACTGAAGCTTTCTTT; abundance: .; v_gene: TRBV6-1; j_gene: TRBJ1-1; d_gene: TRBD1
CDR3aa: CASSYSRGGASVDTQYF; CDR3nt: TGTGCCAGCAGTTACTCGCGCGGGGGGGCCTCGGTAGATACGCAGTATTTT; abundance: many; v_gene: TRBV6-5; j_gene: TRBJ2-3; d_gene: TRBD2
CDR3aa: CASSLMGSSYEQYF; CDR3nt: TGTGCCAGCAGCTTGATGGGGTCGTCCTACGAGCAGTACTTC; abundance: many; v_gene: TRBV5-4; j_gene: TRBJ2-7; d_gene: .
CDR3aa: CSVELSRGQYF; CDR3nt: TGCAGCGTTGAATTGTCTCGGGGACAGTACTTC; abundance: many; v_gene: TRBV29-1; j_gene: TRBJ2-7; d_gene: .
CDR3aa: CASSLGDSDNTEAFF; CDR3nt: TGCGCCAGCAGCTTGGGGGACAGCGACAACACTGAAGCTTTCTTT; abundance: few; v_gene: TRBV5-1; j_gene: TRBJ1-1; d_gene: TRBD1
CDR3aa: CATSRDTQETQYF; CDR3nt: TGTGCCACCAGCAGAGATACTCAAGAGACCCAGTACTTC; abundance: .; v_gene: TRBV15; j_gene: TRBJ2-5; d_gene: .
CDR3aa: CSARRVRGNTIYF; CDR3nt: TGCAGTGCTAGGCGAGTTAGAGGAAACACCATATATTTT; abundance: .; v_gene: TRBV20-1; j_gene: TRBJ1-3; d_gene: .